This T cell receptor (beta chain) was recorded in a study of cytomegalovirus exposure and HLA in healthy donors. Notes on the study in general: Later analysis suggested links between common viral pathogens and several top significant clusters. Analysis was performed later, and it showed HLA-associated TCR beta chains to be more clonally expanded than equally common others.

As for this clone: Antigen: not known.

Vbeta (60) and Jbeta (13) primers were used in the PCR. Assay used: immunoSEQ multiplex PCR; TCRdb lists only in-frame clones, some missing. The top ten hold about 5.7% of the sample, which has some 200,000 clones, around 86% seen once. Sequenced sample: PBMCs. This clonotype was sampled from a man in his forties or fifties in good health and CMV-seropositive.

The CDR3 here is CASRPGQGNNTDTQYF. For the CDR3, the DNA is TGTGCCAGCAGACCCGGACAGGGGAATAACACAGATACGCAGTATTTT. The rearrangement links TRBV5-5 to TRBJ2-3, with 9 bases fitting TRBD1. The junction had 9 bases not matched to a gene; V was cut back by 5 bases and J by 2 bases. The CDR3 covers 16 residues. The germline V gene has CDR1 SGHKS and CDR2 YYEKEE (reference sequence).